One and the same sample provided the 18 T cell receptor beta chains below, sequenced in a study of T cell repertoires in ileal Crohn's disease. Clones were sequenced by immunoSEQ multiplex PCR, and TCRdb holds only the in-frame ones, with some missing. The table shows about 18,000 clones, with 50% to 75% occurring only once. Material: ileal tissue. The receptors stem from an adult with Crohn's disease.

The V and J genes are TRBV5-1 and TRBJ2-5; possible D gene TRBD1, 7 bases. The CDR3 contains 17 residues. Trimming cost V 4 bases and J 4 bases, with 23 bases left between them. Looked up from germline, CDR1 is SGHRS and CDR2 is YFSETQ. In DNA, the CDR3 is TGCGCCAGCAGCCAAAAGTCAGGGGGGTTTTTAGGAGAGACCCAGTACTTC. Its protein product is CASSQKSGGFLGETQYF.

This clone was detected a few times. This chain connects TRBV28 to TRBJ1-5; a weak D match, TRBD1 (6 bases). There are 14 residues in the CDR3. CDR1 MDHEN and CDR2 SYDVKM come from the germline V gene. The V end lost 7 bases, the J end lost 7 bases, and 17 bases lay between the germline ends. The CDR3 nucleotides read TGTGCCAGCACCCCCACAGGGCCCCGCCAGCCCCAGCATTTT. It specifies CASTPTGPRQPQHF.

This chain connects TRBV18 to TRBJ2-3; the D gene is possibly TRBD2 (5 bases). Germline values: CDR1 KGHSH, CDR2 LQKENI. The germline V and J ends were trimmed by 3 bases and 4 bases, with 17 bases remaining between them. This CDR3 has 16 residues. The CDR3 protein is CASSPLGRAFADTQYF. In nucleotides, the CDR3 is TGTGCCAGCTCACCCCTGGGGAGAGCTTTCGCAGATACGCAGTATTTT.

Regarding this clone: A far larger clone is just one base off, so this is likely a read error. The V gene is TRBV19, the J gene TRBJ1-1; 7 positions agree with TRBD1. CDR1 is LNHDA and CDR2 is SQIVND in the germline V gene (reference sequence). The CDR3 contains 15 residues. The CDR3 DNA is TGTGCCAGTAGTTACAGGCCGACAGGGAACCCTGAAGCTTTCTTT. It specifies CASSYRPTGNPEAFF. The complete variable domain, with remaining parts taken from reference TRBV19 and TRBJ1-1, reads DGGITQSPKYLFRKEGQNVTLSCEQNLNHDAMYWYRQDPGQGLRLIYYSQIVNDFQKGDIAEGYSVSREKKESFPLTVTSAQKNPTAFYLCASSYRPTGNPEAFFGQGTRLTVV.

The chain uses TRBV7-2 and TRBJ2-7; 8 nucleotides line up with TRBD1. Germline lookup yields CDR1 SGHTA and CDR2 FQGNSA. The CDR3 contains 17 residues. V lost 0 bases to trimming and J lost 3 bases; unmatched junction nucleotides: 10. The CDR3 loop is CASSLASSGGRIYEQYF. The CDR3 DNA sequence: TGTGCCAGCAGCTTAGCTTCTTCAGGGGGCAGGATCTACGAGCAGTACTTC.

V is TRBV29-1 and J is TRBJ2-5, with TRBD2 matching over 7 bases. This CDR3 has 16 amino acids. The ends lost 1 base at V and 5 bases at J; junction bases unmatched: 13. Germline V gene sequence: CDR1 SQVTM, CDR2 ANQGSEA. As DNA, the CDR3 is TGCAGCGTTGAAGGTGACTGGGGGGGAAATAGGGAGACCCAGTACTTC. Translation gives CSVEGDWGGNRETQYF.

This clone showed up just a few times. The genes are TRBV28 and TRBJ1-2, with TRBD1 identical over 8 bases. CDR3 length: 14 amino acids. CDR1 MDHEN and CDR2 SYDVKM come from the germline V gene. J lost 0 bases, V lost 6 bases, and 3 bases had no gene match. CDR3 amino acids: CASRWTGTNYGYTF. In DNA, the CDR3 is TGTGCCAGCAGGTGGACAGGGACTAACTATGGCTACACCTTC.

The rearrangement joins TRBV6-1 to TRBJ1-2; TRBD1 might be the D (5 bases). Trimming left V 8 bases short and J 6 bases short, with 22 bases between. CDR3 size: 15 residues. Looked up from germline, CDR1 is MNHNS and CDR2 is SASEGT. CDR3 in DNA: TGTGCCAGCTCCTTGCTCCCGGGGGGAAGTGATGGCTACACCTTC. This encodes CASSLLPGGSDGYTF.

This clone was detected once. This sequence joins TRBV30 and TRBJ2-1, with TRBD2 identical over 10 bases. This CDR3 comprises 16 residues. The trim removed 1 base at V and 7 bases at J, leaving 10 bases unmatched. Germline V gene data show CDR1 as GTSNPN and CDR2 as SVGIG (reference sequence). The CDR3 is CAWSAAGTSARNEQFF. CDR3 bases: TGTGCCTGGAGTGCAGCCGGGACTAGCGCCCGTAATGAGCAGTTCTTC. Full variable domain (missing parts from reference TRBV30 and TRBJ2-1): SQTIHQWPATLVQPVGSPLSLECTVEGTSNPNLYWYRQAAGRGLQLLFYSVGIGQISSEVPQNLSASRPQDRQFILSSKKLLLSDSGFYLCAWSAAGTSARNEQFFGPGTRLTVL.

The chain links TRBV6-5 to TRBJ1-5; no firm D call. The germline V gene encodes CDR1 MNHEY and CDR2 SVGAGI. The V end lost 5 bases, the J end lost 6 bases, and 14 bases lay between the germline ends. There are 14 residues in the CDR3. This CDR3 reads CASSQSLERQPQHF. For the CDR3, the DNA is TGTGCCAGCAGTCAATCCTTGGAGCGTCAGCCCCAGCATTTT.

The chain combines TRBV18 with TRBJ1-5; 7 positions agree with TRBD1. CDR1 and CDR2 from the germline V gene are KGHSH and LQKENI. The junction had 11 bases not matched to a gene; V was cut back by 3 bases and J by 6 bases. The CDR3 sequence is 16 residues long. The CDR3 loop reads CASSPTTGLSGQPQHF. The CDR3 nucleotides read TGTGCCAGCTCACCGACGACAGGGCTTAGCGGTCAGCCCCAGCATTTT.

The genes are TRBV6-5 and TRBJ2-1; D might be TRBD2 (6 bases). This CDR3 is built from 13 residues. Trimming took off 2 bases at V and 9 bases at J, with 11 bases between the two ends. Germline V gene lookup returns CDR1 MNHEY and CDR2 SVGAGI. The CDR3 loop is CASSYEAGSEQFF. CDR3 DNA sequence: TGTGCCAGCAGTTACGAGGCGGGGAGTGAGCAGTTCTTC.

In its sample, this clone was seen a few times. The chain employs TRBV27 and TRBJ2-7; 10 bases agree with TRBD2. CDR3 length equals 13 residues. Germline V gene data show CDR1 as MNHEY and CDR2 as SMNVEV (reference sequence). V lost 6 bases, J lost 4 bases, and 3 bases stayed unmatched. The CDR3 DNA follows: TGTGCCAGCAGGGGGACTAGCGAGTACGAGCAGTACTTC. Translated, it gives CASRGTSEYEQYF.

The gene calls are TRBV15 and TRBJ2-1, with TRBD2 identical over 13 bases. V trimming: 1 base; J trimming: 7 bases; junction bases outside the gene matches: 13. CDR3 size: 19 residues. The germline V gene has CDR1 LNHNV and CDR2 YYDKDF (reference sequence). CDR3 DNA: TGTGCCACCAGCAGAGGGACAGGGACTAGCGGGAATGGGCGGAATGAGCAGTTCTTC. Translated: CATSRGTGTSGNGRNEQFF.

In its sample, this clone was seen a few times. This chain links TRBV6-5 with TRBJ1-2; 9 bases fit TRBD1. Germline loops: CDR1 MNHEY, CDR2 SVGAGI. The CDR3 extends over 14 amino acids. After removal of 2 bases from V and 8 bases from J, the junction contained 6 bases not matched to a gene. The CDR3 nucleotides are TGTGCCAGCAGTTACAACAGGGGGCGAGGGGGCTACACCTTC. Its protein is CASSYNRGRGGYTF.

The chain carries TRBV7-9 and TRBJ2-3; possible D gene TRBD1, 6 bases. CDR1 and CDR2 (germline): SEHNR, FQNEAQ (reference sequence). Trimming left V 8 bases short and J 1 base short, with 10 bases between. This CDR3 region has 13 residues. The CDR3 protein is CASGGRGTDTQYF. The DNA of the CDR3 is TGTGCCAGCGGGGGCCGAGGCACAGATACGCAGTATTTT.

The table lists this clone with a few counts. The chain is built from TRBV7-4 and TRBJ1-2, with D unclear. The ends were cut back, 6 bases at V and 5 bases at J, with 19 bases in the middle. The CDR3 extends over 15 amino acids. Germline V gene data show CDR1 as SGHVT and CDR2 as SQSDAQ. CDR3 amino acids: CASSSRDKAPYGYTF. CDR3 DNA sequence: TGTGCCAGCAGTTCACGAGACAAGGCCCCATATGGCTACACCTTC.

The chain recombines TRBV7-9 with TRBJ2-7; 9 nucleotides line up with TRBD1. This CDR3 comprises 13 residues. Germline V gives CDR1 SEHNR, CDR2 FQNEAQ (reference sequence). The V gene end was trimmed by 3 bases and the J gene end by 4 bases; junction bases not matched to a gene: 1. The CDR3 loop is CASSFDRGYEQYF. The CDR3 coding sequence is TGTGCCAGCAGCTTCGACAGGGGGTACGAGCAGTACTTC.